This TCR beta chain was obtained from a study of identical twins. The authors used template switching to add a universal primer site and gave cDNA unique molecular identifiers. TCRdb processed the 5' RACE reads anew with MiXCR; each CDR3 protein has one entry. This sample has 240,000 or so distinct CDR3 sequences, with roughly an eighth found just once. Study-wide results and limits: Cord blood beta clonotypes that were abundant carried fewer insertions, and memory repertoires showed no such trend.

In regard to this clonotype: Its target is unknown.

This sample was also put to use in a study of yellow fever vaccine responses in identical twins.

This sequence originates from a woman under 30 in good health. The sequenced sample consisted of memory (CD45RO+) T cells sorted from blood.

The CDR3 region has the DNA TGTGCCAGCAGTTACTTAACGGGGGTCACAGATACGCAGTATTTT. Translation gives CASSYLTGVTDTQYF. This chain connects TRBV6-2 or TRBV6-3 to TRBJ2-3; D may be TRBD2 (6 bases). Trimming removed 1 base from V and 2 bases from J, with 10 bases in between. CDR1 and CDR2 from the germline V gene are MNHEY and SVGEGT. The CDR3 extends over 15 amino acids.